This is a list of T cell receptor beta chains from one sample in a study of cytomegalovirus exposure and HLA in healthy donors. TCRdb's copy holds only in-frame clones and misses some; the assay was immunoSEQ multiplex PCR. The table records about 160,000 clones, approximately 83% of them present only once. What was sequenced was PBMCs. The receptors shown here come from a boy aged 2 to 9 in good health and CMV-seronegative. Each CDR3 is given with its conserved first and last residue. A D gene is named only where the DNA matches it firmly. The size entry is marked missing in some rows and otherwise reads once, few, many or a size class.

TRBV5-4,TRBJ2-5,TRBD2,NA,TGTGCCAGCAGCATACCTAGCGGGGGACAAGAGACCCAGTACTTC,CASSIPSGGQETQYF
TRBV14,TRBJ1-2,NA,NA,TGTGCCAGCAGCCCCAGGCCAGGGGCCTTAGCTAACTATGGCTACACCTTC,CASSPRPGALANYGYTF
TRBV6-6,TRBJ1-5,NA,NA,TGTGCCAGCAGACCTAGGACTCGAGGCAATCAGCCCCAGCATTTT,CASRPRTRGNQPQHF
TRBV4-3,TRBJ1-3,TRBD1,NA,TGCGCCAGCAGCCGGGGACAGGGCGGAAACACCATATATTTT,CASSRGQGGNTIYF
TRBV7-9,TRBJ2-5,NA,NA,TGTGCCAGCAGCTCATTAGGGGGACAAGAGACCCAGTACTTC,CASSSLGGQETQYF
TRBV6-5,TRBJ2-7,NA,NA,TGTGCCAGCAGACAGGGTGCCTACGAGCAGTACTTC,CASRQGAYEQYF
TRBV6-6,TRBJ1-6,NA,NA,TGTGCCAGCAGACAGGAGAACTATAATTCACCCCTCCACTTT,CASRQENYNSPLHF
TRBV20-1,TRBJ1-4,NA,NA,TGCAGTGCGGGGATCGAGGGAAAACTGTTTTTT,CSAGIEGKLFF
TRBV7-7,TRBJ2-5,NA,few,TGTGCTAGCAGCTTAGGGCTAGAAGAGACCCAGTACTTC,CASSLGLEETQYF
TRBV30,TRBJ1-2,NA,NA,TGTGCCTGGAGTGAGAGACAGGAGGCTTATGGCTACACCTTC,CAWSERQEAYGYTF
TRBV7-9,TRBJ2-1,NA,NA,TGTACCAGCAGCGGACCTTTCGGGAGCTCCTACAATGAGCAGTTCTTC,CTSSGPFGSSYNEQFF
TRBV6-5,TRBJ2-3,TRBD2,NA,TGTGCCAGCCGACTAGCGGTAACAGATACGCAGTATTTT,CASRLAVTDTQYF
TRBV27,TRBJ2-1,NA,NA,TGTGCCAGCAGGCATCCCAGGGATAGCAATGAGCAGTTCTTC,CASRHPRDSNEQFF
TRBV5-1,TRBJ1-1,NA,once,TGCGCCAGCAGCTTCATCAGGGAAACTGAAGCTTTCTTT,CASSFIRETEAFF
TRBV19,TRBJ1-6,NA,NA,TGTGCCAGTAGTATAGGGACAGACTCCTATAATTCACCCCTCCACTTT,CASSIGTDSYNSPLHF
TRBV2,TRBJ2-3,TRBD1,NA,TGTGCCAGCAGTGGATCAGGACAGGTATCAGATACGCAGTATTTT,CASSGSGQVSDTQYF
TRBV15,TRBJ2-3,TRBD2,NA,TGTGCCACCAGCCGCGGGGGAACGGATACGCAGTATTTT,CATSRGGTDTQYF
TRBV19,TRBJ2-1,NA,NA,TGTGCCAGTATAGGGACTGGGGCGGGTGAGAATGAGCAGTTCTTC,CASIGTGAGENEQFF
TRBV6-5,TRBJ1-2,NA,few,TGTGCCAGCTCTTTACGGGGGAATCAGGGCTCCACCTTC,CASSLRGNQGSTF
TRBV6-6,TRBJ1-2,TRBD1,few,TGTGCCAGCAGTTACAGTTCAGGGGGCGGAGGCTACACCTTC,CASSYSSGGGGYTF
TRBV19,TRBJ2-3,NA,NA,TGTGCCAGTAGGCGGAGCGGTAGCACAGATACGCAGTATTTT,CASRRSGSTDTQYF
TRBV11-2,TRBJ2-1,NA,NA,TGTGCCAGCAGCTTAGGAGTGGGCAGCAGTAACCTAAATGAGCAGTTCTTC,CASSLGVGSSNLNEQFF
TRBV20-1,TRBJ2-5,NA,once,TGCAGTGGACTCCGGGAGACCCAGTACTTC,CSGLRETQYF
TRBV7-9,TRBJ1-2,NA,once,TGTGCCAGCAGCCCGGGACTGTTTTATGGCTACACCTTC,CASSPGLFYGYTF
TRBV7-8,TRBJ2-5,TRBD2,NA,TGTGCCAGCAGCTTGAGAGGACTAGCGGGAGGGCCGGTGGGAAAAGAGACCCAGTACTTC,CASSLRGLAGGPVGKETQYF
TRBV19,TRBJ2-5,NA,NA,TGTGCCAGTAGTATAGTAGTTTGGGAGACCCAGTACTTC,CASSIVVWETQYF
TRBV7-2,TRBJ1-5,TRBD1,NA,TGTGCCAGCAGCTCCCCAGGGGGAGGAAGCAATCAGCCCCAGCATTTT,CASSSPGGGSNQPQHF
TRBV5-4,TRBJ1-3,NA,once,TGTGCCAGCAGCCCGGTGCCGGGAGCTGGAAACACCATATATTTT,CASSPVPGAGNTIYF
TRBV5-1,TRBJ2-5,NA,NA,TGCGCCAGTACGGTACAAGAGACCCAGTACTTC,CASTVQETQYF
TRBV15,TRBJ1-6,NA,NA,TGTGCCACCAGCAGGCAGACAGGCGTGGATTCGCCCCTCCACTTT,CATSRQTGVDSPLHF
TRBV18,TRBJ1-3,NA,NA,TGTGCCAGCTCACATGATCGGGGTTTCTCTGGAAACACCATATATTTT,CASSHDRGFSGNTIYF
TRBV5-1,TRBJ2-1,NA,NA,TGCGCCAGCAGCAAAATCCCGGGAGAGGGCAATGAGCAGTTCTTC,CASSKIPGEGNEQFF
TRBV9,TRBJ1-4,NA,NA,TGTGCCAGCAGCCTATCTCTCTTT,CASSLSLF
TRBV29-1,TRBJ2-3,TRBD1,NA,TGCAGCGTTGGCCAGGGGGCGAGTCAGGCAGATACGCAGTATTTT,CSVGQGASQADTQYF
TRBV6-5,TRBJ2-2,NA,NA,TGTGCCAGCAGTTCGCTTCCCGGGATGTACACCGGGGAGCTGTTTTTT,CASSSLPGMYTGELFF
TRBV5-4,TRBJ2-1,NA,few,TGTGCCAGCAGCAGCGAGGGACTTCTTGAGCAGTTCTTC,CASSSEGLLEQFF
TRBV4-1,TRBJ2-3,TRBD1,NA,TGCGCCAGCAGCCAAGAAAGTCCGGGACAGGGGATTACCTGGGGCACAGATACGCAGTATTTT,CASSQESPGQGITWGTDTQYF
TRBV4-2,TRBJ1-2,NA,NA,TGTGCCAGCAGCCAAGTGGGAGAAACTAACTATGGCTACACCTTC,CASSQVGETNYGYTF
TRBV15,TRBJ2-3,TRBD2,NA,TGTGCCACCAGCAGAGGCGTTTTGCGGGAGGGCACAGATACGCAGTATTTT,CATSRGVLREGTDTQYF
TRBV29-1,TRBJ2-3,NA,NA,TGCAGCGTTGAAGGGAGAGATACGCAGTATTTT,CSVEGRDTQYF
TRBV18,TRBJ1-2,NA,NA,TGTGCCAGCTCACCAATCGACGTGGGCCTCCATAACTATGGCTACACCTTC,CASSPIDVGLHNYGYTF
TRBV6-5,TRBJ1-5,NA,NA,TGTGCCAGCAGTTCCGGGTGGCCAGGGGGCAATCAGCCCCAGCATTTT,CASSSGWPGGNQPQHF
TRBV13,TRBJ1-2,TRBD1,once,TGTGCCAGCAGCGCGTCCCGGACAGGGGGCAATAGCGGCTACACCTTC,CASSASRTGGNSGYTF
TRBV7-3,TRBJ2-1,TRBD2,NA,TGTGCCAGCAGCTTAGGCCCTAGCGGCCAGCAGGACAATGAGCAGTTCTTC,CASSLGPSGQQDNEQFF
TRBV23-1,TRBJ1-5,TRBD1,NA,TGCGCCAGCAGTCGGGACAGGGGGCTTGGCAATCAGCCCCAGCATTTT,CASSRDRGLGNQPQHF